This T cell receptor beta chain was captured in a study of cytomegalovirus exposure and HLA in healthy donors. Study-level findings and limits: For cytomegalovirus status, the classifier reportedly gave diagnoses with high specificity and sensitivity.

In the case of this clone: Its antigen is undetermined.

The CDR3 runs to 12 residues. With 8 bases clipped from V and 6 bases from J, the junction kept 1 base outside the gene matches. CDR1 SNHLY and CDR2 FYNNEI come from the germline V gene. With 60 Vbeta and 13 Jbeta primers, the PCR was carried out. The assay was immunoSEQ multiplex PCR, and TCRdb's table has in-frame clones only and misses some. The repertoire holds roughly 150,000 clones, with 55% to 70% as singletons. This chain uses TRBV2 with TRBJ1-6, with TRBD1 identical over 7 bases. The sequence was obtained from a woman under 40 in good health and CMV-seropositive. Sequenced sample: PBMCs. CDR3 sequence reads: CASYRGNSPLHF. CDR3 nucleotide sequence: TGTGCCAGCTACAGGGGTAATTCACCCCTCCACTTT.